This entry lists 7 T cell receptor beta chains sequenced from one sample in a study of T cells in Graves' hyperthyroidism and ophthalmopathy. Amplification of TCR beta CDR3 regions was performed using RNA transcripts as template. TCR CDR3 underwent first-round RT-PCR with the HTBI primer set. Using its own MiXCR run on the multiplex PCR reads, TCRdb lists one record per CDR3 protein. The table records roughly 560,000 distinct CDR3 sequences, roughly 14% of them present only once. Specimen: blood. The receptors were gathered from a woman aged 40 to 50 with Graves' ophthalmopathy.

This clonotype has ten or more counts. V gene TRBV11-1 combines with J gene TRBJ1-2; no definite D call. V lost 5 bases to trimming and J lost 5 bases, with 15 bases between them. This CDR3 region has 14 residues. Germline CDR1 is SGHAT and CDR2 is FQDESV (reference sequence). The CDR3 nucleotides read TGTGCCAGCAGCCCGGACCACACCGCTTATGGCTACACCTTC. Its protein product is CASSPDHTAYGYTF. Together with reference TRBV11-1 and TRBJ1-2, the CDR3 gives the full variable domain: EAEVAQSPRYKITEKSQAVAFWCDPISGHATLYWYRQILGQGPELLVQFQDESVVDDSQLPKDRFSAERLKGVDSTLKIQPAELGDSAMYLCASSPDHTAYGYTFGSGTRLTVV.

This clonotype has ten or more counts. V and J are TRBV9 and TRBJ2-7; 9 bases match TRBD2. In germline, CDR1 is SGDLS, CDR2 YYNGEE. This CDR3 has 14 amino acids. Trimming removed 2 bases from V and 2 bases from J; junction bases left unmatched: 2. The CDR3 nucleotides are TGTGCCAGCAGCGTTTTAGCGGGGGCCTACGAGCAGTACTTC. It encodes CASSVLAGAYEQYF. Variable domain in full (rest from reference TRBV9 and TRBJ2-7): DSGVTQTPKHLITATGQRVTLRCSPRSGDLSVYWYQQSLDQGLQFLIQYYNGEERAKGNILERFSAQQFPDLHSELNLSSLELGDSALYFCASSVLAGAYEQYFGPGTRLTVT.

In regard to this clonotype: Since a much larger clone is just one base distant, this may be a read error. This CDR3 is CANSLLRDRGTGELFF. The CDR3 region has the DNA TGTGCCAACAGCTTATTAAGGGACAGGGGGACCGGGGAGCTGTTTTTT. The gene calls are TRBV11-2 and TRBJ2-2, with 11 nucleotides matching TRBD1. CDR1 and CDR2 from the germline V gene are SGHAT and FQNNGV. The CDR3 has 16 residues.

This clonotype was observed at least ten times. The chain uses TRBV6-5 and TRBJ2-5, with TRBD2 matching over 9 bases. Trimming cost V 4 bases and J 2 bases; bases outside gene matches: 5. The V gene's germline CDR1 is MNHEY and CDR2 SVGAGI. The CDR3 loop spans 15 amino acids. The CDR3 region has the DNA TGTGCCAGCAGTTGGAGTAGCGGGAGACAAGAGACCCAGTACTTC. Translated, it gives CASSWSSGRQETQYF.

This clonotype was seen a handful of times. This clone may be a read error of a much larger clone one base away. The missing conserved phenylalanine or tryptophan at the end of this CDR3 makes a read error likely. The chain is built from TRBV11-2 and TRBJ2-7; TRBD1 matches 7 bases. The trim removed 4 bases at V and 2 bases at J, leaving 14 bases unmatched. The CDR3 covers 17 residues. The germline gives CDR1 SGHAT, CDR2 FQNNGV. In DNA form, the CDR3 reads TGTGCCAGCAGCTCGGAGACCGGGACAGCCCGACCCTACGAGCAGTACCTC. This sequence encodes CASSSETGTARPYEQYL.

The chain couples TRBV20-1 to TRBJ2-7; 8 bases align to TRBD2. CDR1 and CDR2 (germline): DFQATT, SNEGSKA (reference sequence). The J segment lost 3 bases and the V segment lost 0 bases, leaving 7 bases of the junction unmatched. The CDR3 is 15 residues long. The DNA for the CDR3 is TGCAGTGCTAGAGATGTCGGGAGGGCCAACTACGAGCAGTACTTC. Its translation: CSARDVGRANYEQYF.

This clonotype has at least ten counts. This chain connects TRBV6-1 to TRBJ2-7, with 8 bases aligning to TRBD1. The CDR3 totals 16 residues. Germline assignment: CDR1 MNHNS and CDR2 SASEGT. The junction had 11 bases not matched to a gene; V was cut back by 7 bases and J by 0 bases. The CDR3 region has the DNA TGTGCCAGCAAACACAGCACCGGACAGGGCTCCTACGAGCAGTACTTC. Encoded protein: CASKHSTGQGSYEQYF.